One sample yielded the 24 T cell receptor beta chains listed below, sequenced in a study of T cell responses to AZD1222 COVID-19 vaccine. The method was immunoSEQ multiplex PCR; TCRdb's version includes in-frame clones alone and lacks a portion of them. Among 150,000 to 200,000 clones listed, over 70% were seen once. Sequenced here: peripheral blood, sampled on day 0 of MenACWY control vaccination. These receptors were collected from an adult in good health.

The V gene is TRBV7-2, the J gene TRBJ1-2, with D uncertain. The CDR3 runs 14 residues. The germline V and J ends were trimmed by 2 bases and 4 bases, with 11 bases remaining between them. Germline CDR1 reads SGHTA; CDR2 reads FQGNSA. The CDR3 DNA reads TGTGCCAGCAGCTTACTGGTTACGGGCTATGGCTACACCTTC. It yields the protein CASSLLVTGYGYTF.

The chain uses TRBV28 and TRBJ2-7; TRBD1 matches at 8 bases. The trim removed 7 bases at V and 4 bases at J, leaving 12 bases unmatched. Germline CDR1 is MDHEN and CDR2 is SYDVKM. This CDR3 region has 15 residues. CDR3 region: CASTQARQGRYEQYF. The CDR3 nucleotides are TGTGCCAGCACACAGGCCCGACAGGGGAGGTACGAGCAGTACTTC. The full variable domain, its missing parts supplied by reference TRBV28 and TRBJ2-7, is DVKVTQSSRYLVKRTGEKVFLECVQDMDHENMFWYRQDPGLGLRLIYFSYDVKMKEKGDIPEGYSVSREKKERFSLILESASTNQTSMYLCASTQARQGRYEQYFGPGTRLTVT.

This rearrangement joins TRBV3-1 (or the pseudogene TRBV3-2) to TRBJ1-2, with TRBD1 identical over 7 bases. Germline V gene lookup returns CDR1 LGHDT and CDR2 YNNKEL (reference sequence). The CDR3 totals 14 residues. Unmatched junction bases numbered 5, after V lost 4 bases and J lost 3 bases. The CDR3 DNA follows: TGTGCCAGCAGCCCCCGGGACAGAGACTATGGCTACACCTTC. Protein: CASSPRDRDYGYTF.

The rearrangement links TRBV18 to TRBJ1-2; D is possibly TRBD1 (6 bases). This CDR3 region has 15 residues. V was shortened by 3 bases and J by 8 bases, with 19 bases between the two germline ends. Germline loops: CDR1 KGHSH, CDR2 LQKENI. This CDR3 is CASSPRDWGRDGYTF. The DNA for the CDR3 is TGTGCCAGCTCACCGAGGGATTGGGGGCGCGACGGCTACACCTTC.

Concerning this clone: This sample includes further DNA sequences coding for the same CDR3. This chain links TRBV11-2 with TRBJ2-1; tentative D call: TRBD2 (5 bases). Trimming removed 1 base from V and 4 bases from J, with 5 bases in between. Germline lookup yields CDR1 SGHAT and CDR2 FQNNGV. The CDR3 sequence is 13 residues long. CDR3 residues: CASSLAGYNEQFF. CDR3 nucleotides: TGTGCCAGCAGCTTAGCGGGGTACAATGAGCAGTTCTTC.

This clone was observed a single time. The genes are TRBV11-2 and TRBJ2-7; 8 nucleotides match TRBD1. V trimming: 4 bases; J trimming: 12 bases; junction bases outside the gene matches: 5. Per germline, CDR1 SGHAT and CDR2 FQNNGV. The CDR3 spans 11 residues. CDR3 residues: CASSSRQGPYF. DNA for the CDR3: TGTGCCAGCAGCTCCCGACAGGGGCCGTACTTC.

The gene calls are TRBV27 and TRBJ2-1; D is perhaps TRBD2 (6 bases). The V gene's germline CDR1 is MNHEY and CDR2 SMNVEV (reference sequence). The CDR3 sequence is 13 residues long. V was pared by 5 bases and J by 6 bases, with 11 bases between. The DNA for the CDR3 is TGTGCCAGCAGTCGGGGGACTTCCAATGAGCAGTTCTTC. Translation: CASSRGTSNEQFF.

The chain recombines TRBV6-5 with TRBJ1-1, with D uncertain. The CDR3 loop spans 14 amino acids. The ends were cut back, 7 bases at V and 5 bases at J, with 17 bases in the middle. Germline V gene data show CDR1 as MNHEY and CDR2 as SVGAGI. The CDR3 bases are TGTGCCAGCAACCCCACCTACGACAAAACTGAAGCTTTCTTT. Encoded protein: CASNPTYDKTEAFF.

The J gene is TRBJ1-1, the V gene TRBV11-1; D is unclear. This CDR3 region has 11 residues. Looked up from germline, CDR1 is SGHAT and CDR2 is FQDESV (reference sequence). V was pared by 2 bases and J by 7 bases, with 5 bases between. The CDR3 nucleotides read TGTGCCAGCAGCTTACACAGTGAAGCTTTCTTT. The encoded protein is CASSLHSEAFF.

DNA of the CDR3: TGTGCCAGCAGCCAGGAGTCCCTAGCGGGGGGACCGAGTAGCACAGATACGCAGTATTTT. This sequence encodes CASSQESLAGGPSSTDTQYF. This rearrangement joins TRBV4-2 to TRBJ2-3; TRBD2 agrees at 11 bases. V shed 3 bases and J 0 bases; nucleotides not matched to a gene: 14. The germline V gene encodes CDR1 LGHNA and CDR2 YNFKEQ. CDR3 length: 20 residues.

The V call is TRBV12-3 or TRBV12-4, the J call TRBJ1-2; D unresolved. The length of the CDR3 is 12 residues. Trimming removed 5 bases from V and 0 bases from J, with 4 bases in between. CDR3: CASSRTNYGYTF. The CDR3 nucleotides are TGTGCCAGCAGTCGTACTAACTATGGCTACACCTTC.

The chain employs TRBV9 and TRBJ2-7; TRBD2 aligns across 10 bases. Unmatched junction bases numbered 4, after V lost 1 base and J lost 6 bases. The germline CDR1 and CDR2 sequences are SGDLS and YYNGEE. This CDR3 region has 14 residues. The CDR3 protein is CASSVSTSGTEQYF. In nucleotides, the CDR3 is TGTGCCAGCAGCGTAAGCACTAGCGGGACCGAGCAGTACTTC.

The chain carries TRBV15 and TRBJ1-5, with TRBD1 matching 7 bases. This CDR3 contains 15 residues. CDR1 is LNHNV, CDR2 YYDKDF, per germline (reference sequence). The V and J ends lost 0 bases and 7 bases, in that order; junction bases with no gene match: 6. The CDR3 DNA reads TGTGCCACCAGCAGAGACCGACAGGGTTGGCAGCCCCAGCATTTT. Protein product: CATSRDRQGWQPQHF. The full variable domain, completed using reference TRBV15 and TRBJ1-5, is DAMVIQNPRYQVTQFGKPVTLSCSQTLNHNVMYWYQQKSSQAPKLLFHYYDKDFNNEADTPDNFQSRRPNTSFCFLDIRSPGLGDTAMYLCATSRDRQGWQPQHFGDGTRLSIL.

The V and J genes are TRBV30 and TRBJ1-4; no reliable D call. With 2 bases removed from V and 0 bases from J, the gap between germline ends came to 10 bases. CDR1 is GTSNPN and CDR2 is SVGIG in the germline V gene (reference sequence). This CDR3 contains 15 residues. The CDR3 loop is CAWSRTGATNEKLFF. The DNA for the CDR3 is TGTGCCTGGAGTCGAACCGGGGCAACTAATGAAAAACTGTTTTTT.

This clone was recorded a few times. The V call is TRBV29-1, the J call TRBJ1-5; D is perhaps TRBD1 (6 bases). CDR1 is SQVTM and CDR2 is ANQGSEA in the germline V gene. Trimming pared 1 base from V and 6 bases from J, leaving 10 bases between. This CDR3 is built from 13 residues. CDR3 sequence reads: CSVEVGGSQPQHF. The CDR3 DNA reads TGCAGCGTTGAAGTTGGGGGCTCTCAGCCCCAGCATTTT.

The chain employs TRBV19 and TRBJ2-2, with 7 bases matching TRBD2. This CDR3 comprises 17 residues. Per germline, CDR1 LNHDA and CDR2 SQIVND (reference sequence). V lost 3 bases, J lost 4 bases, and 11 bases stayed unmatched. The CDR3 here is CASSIRASSGVTGELFF. CDR3 DNA sequence: TGTGCCAGTAGTATCCGCGCTTCTAGCGGAGTCACCGGGGAGCTGTTTTTT.

Note on this clone: The junction shows a germline mismatch at one end, possibly a read error. The CDR3 sequence: CAWYQAGALNF. In DNA, the CDR3 is TGTGCCTGGTATCAAGCCGGCGCCCTGAACTTC. The rearrangement joins TRBV30 to TRBJ2-7; no reliable D call. The CDR3 spans 11 residues. Germline CDR1 is GTSNPN and CDR2 is SVGIG (reference sequence).

This clone was observed a single time. The chain couples TRBV7-6 to TRBJ1-3; 8 positions match TRBD1. CDR1 is SGHVS and CDR2 is FNYEAQ in the germline V gene. This CDR3 is 15 amino acids long. Unmatched junction bases numbered 9, after V lost 5 bases and J lost 6 bases. CDR3 sequence: CASSDIQGGANTIYF. CDR3 DNA sequence: TGTGCCAGCAGCGACATACAGGGGGGCGCAAACACCATATATTTT.

The chain joins TRBV7-9 to TRBJ1-1; D call uncertain. Trimming took off 4 bases at V and 3 bases at J, with 12 bases between the two ends. The germline V gene has CDR1 SEHNR and CDR2 FQNEAQ (reference sequence). CDR3 length: 14 residues. CDR3 residues: CASSSELGYTEAFF. The CDR3 DNA is TGTGCCAGCAGCTCAGAGTTAGGGTACACTGAAGCTTTCTTT.

This chain uses TRBV6-5 with TRBJ2-7; a weak D match, TRBD1 (5 bases). The CDR3 is made up of 14 amino acids. V shed 7 bases and J shed 2 bases, with 15 bases lying between them. Germline V gene sequence: CDR1 MNHEY, CDR2 SVGAGI. The DNA of the CDR3 is TGTGCCAGCAAACCCAGGGTAGGGACCTACGAGCAGTACTTC. Its protein product is CASKPRVGTYEQYF.

The rearrangement links TRBV5-4 to TRBJ2-1, with 10 nucleotides matching TRBD1. Germline V gene data show CDR1 as SGHNT and CDR2 as YYREEE (reference sequence). V trimming: 5 bases; J trimming: 10 bases; junction bases outside the gene matches: 6. CDR3 length equals 13 residues. CDR3 in DNA: TGTGCCAGCAGGCCGGGACAGGGGACAGAGCAGTTCTTC. Protein: CASRPGQGTEQFF. Combining the CDR3 with reference TRBV5-4 and TRBJ2-1 gives the whole variable domain ETGVTQSPTHLIKTRGQQVTLRCSSQSGHNTVSWYQQALGQGPQFIFQYYREEENGRGNFPPRFSGLQFPNYSSELNVNALELDDSALYLCASRPGQGTEQFFGPGTRLTVL.

This clone was seen a few times. The CDR3 nucleotides read TGTGCCAGCAGTCCCCCATGGGGGCGAGGGAATCAGCCCCAGCATTTT. Amino acids: CASSPPWGRGNQPQHF. The chain joins TRBV28 to TRBJ1-5; a possible D gene is TRBD1 (6 bases). The CDR3 is 16 residues long. Germline loops: CDR1 MDHEN, CDR2 SYDVKM. Trimming removed 5 bases at V and 4 bases at J, with 18 bases between. The full variable domain, in which reference TRBV28 and TRBJ1-5 provide the parts outside the CDR3, is DVKVTQSSRYLVKRTGEKVFLECVQDMDHENMFWYRQDPGLGLRLIYFSYDVKMKEKGDIPEGYSVSREKKERFSLILESASTNQTSMYLCASSPPWGRGNQPQHFGDGTRLSIL.

The V and J genes are TRBV28 and TRBJ2-7; tentative D call: TRBD1 (5 bases). Trimming took 3 bases from V and 2 from J, leaving 14 bases between them. The germline V gene encodes CDR1 MDHEN and CDR2 SYDVKM. The CDR3 consists of 15 residues. The CDR3, as DNA: TGTGCCAGCAGTTTCCCGGCAGGGCCCACCTACGAGCAGTACTTC. It yields the protein CASSFPAGPTYEQYF.

V gene TRBV24-1 combines with J gene TRBJ2-1; tentatively, D is TRBD1 or TRBD2 (5 bases each). Germline V gives CDR1 KGHDR, CDR2 SFDVKD. The CDR3 runs to 13 residues. Trimming cost V 5 bases and J 8 bases, with 12 bases left between them. The CDR3 is CATSAPWGYEQFF. Here the CDR3 DNA reads TGTGCCACCAGTGCCCCTTGGGGGTATGAGCAGTTCTTC.